A selection of T cell receptor beta chains follows, all from one sample in a study of Ad26.COV2.S vaccination and SARS-CoV-2 variants. Here immunoSEQ multiplex PCR was the method, and the copy in TCRdb shows in-frame clones only, minus some. This table has around 320,000 clones, around 84% appearing once. Sequenced here: peripheral blood, sampled in a trial of Ad26.COV2.S vaccine versus placebo. These receptors were obtained from a person between 18 and 60 years old who received the Ad26.COV2.S COVID-19 vaccine or a placebo. CDR3s include the opening cysteine and the closing phenylalanine or tryptophan. A D gene is named only where the DNA matches it firmly. Clone size is given for some rows only: seen once, a few or many times, or a class if the clone is expanded.

clone_size	d_call	v_call	j_call	cdr3_nt	cdr3_aa
.	TRBD1	TRBV4-2	TRBJ1-4	TGTGCCAGCAGCCAAGGACAGGGGGCGAGAGAAAAACTGTTTTTT	CASSQGQGAREKLFF
.	.	TRBV12-5	TRBJ2-5	TGTGCTAGTGGCCGCCTTGGGACCCAGTACTTC	CASGRLGTQYF
once	TRBD2	TRBV10-2	TRBJ2-5	TGCGCCAGCAGTGAATCCCTAGCGGGGGTATCGAGGGAGACCCAGTACTTC	CASSESLAGVSRETQYF
.	.	TRBV15	TRBJ2-3	TGTGCCACCAGCAGAGATAGGAGGGTGACGACAGATACGCAGTATTTT	CATSRDRRVTTDTQYF
.	TRBD1	TRBV6-1	TRBJ2-1	TGTGCCAGCAGTTATAAGACAGGGGCGTATGAGCAGTTCTTC	CASSYKTGAYEQFF
many	.	TRBV5-1	TRBJ1-3	TGCGCCAGCAGCTTGGTTCCCTTCTCTGGAAACACCATATATTTT	CASSLVPFSGNTIYF
.	.	TRBV6-2/TRBV6-3	TRBJ1-2	TGTGCCAGCAGTTACTCATCCGGACGGACCAGTAACTACACCTTC	CASSYSSGRTSNYTF
.	TRBD1	TRBV7-6	TRBJ2-1	TGTGCCAGCAGCTCCGGGACAGCAACTCACAATGAGCAGTTCTTC	CASSSGTATHNEQFF
.	.	TRBV9	TRBJ1-2	TGTGCCAGCAGCGTAGGAGGAGCGGGCAGCTCACAAGGCTACACCTTC	CASSVGGAGSSQGYTF
few	.	TRBV29-1	TRBJ2-7	TGCAGCGTTGGCCGGGACGGCTACGAGCAGTACTTC	CSVGRDGYEQYF
few	.	TRBV3-1/TRBV3-2	TRBJ1-1	TGTGCCAGCAGCCAAGATCAGGGGAGATTGGCTGAAGCTTTCTTT	CASSQDQGRLAEAFF
.	TRBD2	TRBV9	TRBJ2-4	TGTGCCAGCAGCGAAGGGACTAGCTCTGACATTCAGTACTTC	CASSEGTSSDIQYF
.	.	TRBV27	TRBJ1-2	TGTGCCAGCAGCATAGACAGGCTTAACTATGGCTACACCTTC	CASSIDRLNYGYTF
.	.	TRBV18	TRBJ2-3	TGTGCCAGCTCACCGGGGACAGATACGCAGTATTTT	CASSPGTDTQYF
once	.	TRBV30	TRBJ1-4	TGTGCCTGGTCAAAATACCGGGACACCGAATCCCTTTTT	CAWSKYRDTESLF
once	TRBD2	TRBV3-1/TRBV3-2	TRBJ2-1	TGTGCCAGCAGCCGGCTAGCGGGGATTCCTGAGCAGTTCTTC	CASSRLAGIPEQFF
.	TRBD2	TRBV6-5	TRBJ2-4	TGTGCCAGCAAAGGTCGGGGGGGGATAAAAAACATTCAGTACTTC	CASKGRGGIKNIQYF
.	TRBD2	TRBV3-1/TRBV3-2	TRBJ2-3	TGTGCCAGCAGCCTAGGGACTAGCGGCGTCATGAATACGCAGTATTTT	CASSLGTSGVMNTQYF
once	TRBD1	TRBV10-3	TRBJ1-1	TGTGCCATCAGTCCGGGAGGGGGCAGGAGCACTGAAGCTTTCTTT	CAISPGGGRSTEAFF
few	.	TRBV19	TRBJ1-6	TGTGCCAGTAGTAATCCCCTGGCAAATTATAATTCACCCCTCCACTTT	CASSNPLANYNSPLHF
.	.	TRBV9	TRBJ2-5	TGTGCCAGCAGCGTAGGTACCCAGAGCCCAGAGACCCAGTACTTC	CASSVGTQSPETQYF
.	TRBD1	TRBV4-3	TRBJ1-6	TGCGCCAGCAGCCAAGAATTGACAGGGGGCTATAATTCACCCCTCCACTTT	CASSQELTGGYNSPLHF
.	TRBD2	TRBV6-5	TRBJ2-3	TGTGCCAGCCAGACTAGCGGGGGGGCGGGTACGCAGTATTTT	CASQTSGGAGTQYF
.	.	TRBV7-2	TRBJ2-1	TGTGCCAGCAGCTTAGTTACAGGATGGGAGCAGTTCTTC	CASSLVTGWEQFF
.	TRBD1	TRBV29-1	TRBJ1-2	TGCAGCGTCGAAGGACAGGGAGCTAACTATGGCTACACCTTC	CSVEGQGANYGYTF
.	.	TRBV5-4	TRBJ1-2	TGTGCCAGCAGCCCAGGACAGAATAAATATGGCTACACCTTC	CASSPGQNKYGYTF
.	.	TRBV9	TRBJ2-7	TGTGCCAGCAGCGTGTCTGGGGGGTTCTCCTACGAGCAGTACTTC	CASSVSGGFSYEQYF
.	.	TRBV6-5	TRBJ1-6	TGTGCCGGAACTCGAGGGGATCTGGGGTCACCCCTCCACTTT	CAGTRGDLGSPLHF
.	TRBD2	TRBV9	TRBJ2-1	TGTGCCAGCAGCGCGACAGCGGGGGGAAGCTCCTACAATGAGCAGTTCTTC	CASSATAGGSSYNEQFF
.	.	TRBV4-1	TRBJ1-3	TGCGCCAGCAGCCAAGACAGGGCTAACACCATATATTTT	CASSQDRANTIYF
.	.	TRBV18	TRBJ1-2	TGTGCCAGCTCACCCTCGGACATGGGGCATGGCTACACCTTC	CASSPSDMGHGYTF
.	TRBD1	TRBV5-1	TRBJ1-2	TGCGCCAGCAGCAGAGAGGGACAGAGATATGGCTACACCTTC	CASSREGQRYGYTF
few	.	TRBV5-4	TRBJ1-2	TGTGCCAGCAGTTTTACAGGGAGCTATGGCTACACCTTC	CASSFTGSYGYTF
.	TRBD1	TRBV9	TRBJ1-3	TGTGCCAGCAGCGTAGCTCCCCGGACAGGGGGAAACACCATATATTTT	CASSVAPRTGGNTIYF
.	.	TRBV12-5	TRBJ1-1	TGTGCTAGTGGTTTGGAGGTAGGGAGGAGCACTGAAGCTTTCTTT	CASGLEVGRSTEAFF
once	.	TRBV30	TRBJ1-1	TGTGCCTGGAGCGAGACAGGTGGGACTGAAGCTTTCTTT	CAWSETGGTEAFF
once	.	TRBV5-1	TRBJ2-5	TGCGCCAGCAGCTTCGGGGGCAAGCAAGAGACCCAGTACTTC	CASSFGGKQETQYF